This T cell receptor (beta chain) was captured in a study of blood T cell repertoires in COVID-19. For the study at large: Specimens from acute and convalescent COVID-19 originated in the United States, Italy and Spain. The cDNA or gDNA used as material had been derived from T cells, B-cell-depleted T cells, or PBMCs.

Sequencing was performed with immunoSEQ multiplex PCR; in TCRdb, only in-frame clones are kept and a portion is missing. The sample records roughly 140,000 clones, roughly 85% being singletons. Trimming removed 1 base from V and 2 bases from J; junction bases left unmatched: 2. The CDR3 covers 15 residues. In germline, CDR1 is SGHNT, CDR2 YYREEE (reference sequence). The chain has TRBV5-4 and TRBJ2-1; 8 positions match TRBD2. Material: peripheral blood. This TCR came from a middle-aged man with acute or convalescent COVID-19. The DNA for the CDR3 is TGTGCCAGCAGCTTGCGAGCGGGAGCCTACAATGAGCAGTTCTTC. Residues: CASSLRAGAYNEQFF. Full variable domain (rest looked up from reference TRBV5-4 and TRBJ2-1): ETGVTQSPTHLIKTRGQQVTLRCSSQSGHNTVSWYQQALGQGPQFIFQYYREEENGRGNFPPRFSGLQFPNYSSELNVNALELDDSALYLCASSLRAGAYNEQFFGPGTRLTVL.